These 22 T cell receptor beta chains were sequenced from one sample in a study of blood T cell repertoires in COVID-19 (dated by TCRdb to about 2020). Libraries were prepared through the immunoSEQ multiplex PCR assay. Drawn from immuneACCESS, this table holds only the in-frame rearrangements with V and J called that TCRdb kept. Clones are partly lost; checked studies trace under half to an unresolved V gene and leave the rest unexplained. The sample data list around 250,000 clones, and 82% of these were observed just once. In total, the top ten clones hold around 3.2% of the sample. The sample consisted of peripheral blood. Receptor source: a woman younger than 30 with acute or convalescent COVID-19.

This clone was recorded a few times. The J gene is TRBJ2-7, the V gene TRBV10-3, with 7 nucleotides matching TRBD1. V shed 2 bases, J shed 3 bases, and the junction held 7 bases outside the gene matches. CDR1 and CDR2 (germline): ENHRY, SYGVKD. CDR3 length: 15 amino acids. This CDR3 is CAISEETGSRYEQYF. As DNA, the CDR3 is TGTGCCATCAGTGAGGAGACAGGGTCTCGCTACGAGCAGTACTTC.

This sequence joins TRBV5-6 and TRBJ2-5; D might be TRBD2 (6 bases). The CDR3 contains 15 residues. Germline V CDR1 and CDR2: SGHDT, YYEEEE. V lost 1 base and J lost 3, with 13 bases in between. The CDR3 DNA reads as TGTGCCAGCAGCTTGTTTGGCGGGACCGAAGAGACCCAGTACTTC. Translated: CASSLFGGTEETQYF.

The genes are TRBV28 and TRBJ1-3; D ambiguous. The germline V and J ends were trimmed by 3 bases and 0 bases, with 12 bases remaining between them. The CDR3 is 16 amino acids. Germline V gene lookup returns CDR1 MDHEN and CDR2 SYDVKM. The CDR3 region has the DNA TGTGCCAGCAGTTTTGGTGGCAAGAACTCTGGAAACACCATATATTTT. It is translated as CASSFGGKNSGNTIYF.

The rearrangement uses TRBV11-3 and TRBJ2-1; 9 nucleotides match TRBD2. Germline trimming cut 5 bases from V and 6 bases from J; bases unmatched to any gene: 14. The CDR3 length is 17 residues. Germline-derived CDR1 and CDR2 are SGHNT and YENEEA. The CDR3: CASSAYLSGSTLNEQFF. CDR3 coding DNA: TGTGCCAGCAGCGCCTACCTTAGCGGGAGCACTCTCAATGAGCAGTTCTTC.

The chain uses TRBV5-6 and TRBJ1-3; 8 bases line up with TRBD1. The CDR3 extends over 13 amino acids. Germline V gives CDR1 SGHDT, CDR2 YYEEEE. V dropped 7 bases and J dropped 4; count of bases not matched to a gene: 4. The DNA for the CDR3 is TGTGCCAGCGCTGCAGGGGGCGGAAACACCATATATTTT. Encoded protein: CASAAGGGNTIYF.

The genes are TRBV19 and TRBJ2-7; 8 bases agree with TRBD1. The length of the CDR3 is 14 residues. Germline CDR1 LNHDA, CDR2 SQIVND (reference sequence). V was pared by 5 bases and J by 1 base, with 4 bases of the junction left unmatched. The CDR3 protein is CASSPDRGSYEQYF. The CDR3 nucleotides read TGTGCCAGTAGTCCCGACAGGGGTTCCTACGAGCAGTACTTC.

This clone was found once. The CDR3 loop reads CASSQYSGTPPYNEQFF. In DNA, the CDR3 is TGTGCCAGCAGCCAATATAGCGGGACTCCCCCATACAATGAGCAGTTCTTC. The V and J genes are TRBV3-1 (or the pseudogene TRBV3-2) and TRBJ2-1; 8 positions match TRBD2. CDR3 length: 17 residues. Germline CDR1 and CDR2: LGHDT and YNNKEL (reference sequence). V lost 2 bases to trimming and J lost 4 bases; unmatched junction nucleotides: 10.

This rearrangement joins TRBV6-1 to TRBJ2-1; D might be TRBD2 (5 bases). Germline values: CDR1 MNHNS, CDR2 SASEGT. This CDR3 spans 14 amino acids. Trimming pared 1 base from V and 10 bases from J, leaving 14 bases between. Here the CDR3 reads CASSEEGTSEEQFF. For the CDR3, the DNA is TGTGCCAGCAGTGAAGAGGGAACTAGTGAGGAGCAGTTCTTC.

This clone was detected only a few times. The J gene is TRBJ1-1, the V gene TRBV28, with 7 bases lining up with TRBD1. Germline-derived CDR1 and CDR2 are MDHEN and SYDVKM. V was pared by 2 bases and J by 12 bases, with 6 bases of the junction left unmatched. This CDR3 has 12 amino acids. The CDR3 DNA reads TGTGCCAGCAGTTTAAAAGGGGGCGAGACTTTCTTT. Residues: CASSLKGGETFF.

This clone was picked up one time. The gene calls are TRBV14 and TRBJ2-5; TRBD2 is a possible D gene (5 bases). This CDR3 spans 14 amino acids. V was cut by 4 bases and J by 10 bases, with 19 bases left in between. Germline loops: CDR1 SGHDN, CDR2 FVKESK. This CDR3 reads CASSRGYTTEDQYF. CDR3 bases: TGTGCCAGCAGCCGAGGGTACACCACAGAGGACCAGTACTTC.

The chain is built from TRBV29-1 and TRBJ2-1, with 14 bases fitting TRBD2. This CDR3 spans 13 amino acids. Germline-derived CDR1 and CDR2 are SQVTM and ANQGSEA. After removal of 4 bases from V and 10 bases from J, the junction contained 3 bases not matched to a gene. The CDR3 DNA reads TGCAGCGTTGGGGGACTAGCGGGAGACGAGCAGTTCTTC. It is translated as CSVGGLAGDEQFF.

The chain recombines TRBV11-3 with TRBJ2-2; D is ambiguous. Between the trimmed V and J ends, which lost 0 bases and 0 bases, there was a span of 11 bases. The germline gives CDR1 SGHNT, CDR2 YENEEA. This CDR3 comprises 17 residues. For the CDR3, the DNA is TGTGCCAGCAGCTTAGATCGTGGGCCCACGAACACCGGGGAGCTGTTTTTT. Amino acid sequence: CASSLDRGPTNTGELFF. Complete variable domain (other parts from reference TRBV11-3 and TRBJ2-2): EAGVVQSPRYKIIEKKQPVAFWCNPISGHNTLYWYLQNLGQGPELLIRYENEEAVDDSQLPKDRFSAERLKGVDSTLKIQPAELGDSAVYLCASSLDRGPTNTGELFFGEGSRLTVL.

The chain combines TRBV4-3 with TRBJ2-1; 8 nucleotides align to TRBD2. Germline CDR1 LGHNA, CDR2 YSLEER. This CDR3 region has 16 residues. Trimming at V came to 1 base and at J to 3 bases, leaving 5 bases not matched to a gene. In DNA form, the CDR3 reads TGCGCCAGCAGCCAAGTTTCTGCGGGGGGCTACAATGAGCAGTTCTTC. This sequence encodes CASSQVSAGGYNEQFF.

This chain joins TRBV3-1 (or the pseudogene TRBV3-2) and TRBJ2-1; 9 bases are a match to TRBD2. Germline trimming cut 6 bases from V and 3 bases from J; bases unmatched to any gene: 6. Germline values: CDR1 LGHDT, CDR2 YNNKEL (reference sequence). There are 15 residues in the CDR3. The CDR3 protein is CASRSTSGRYNEQFF. CDR3 coding DNA: TGTGCCAGCAGGTCGACTAGCGGACGCTACAATGAGCAGTTCTTC.

This chain connects TRBV10-3 to TRBJ2-1; TRBD2 aligns across 7 bases. The CDR3 covers 17 residues. V gave up 0 bases and J gave up 0 bases; unmatched junction bases: 5. CDR1 is ENHRY, CDR2 SYGVKD, per germline. The CDR3, as DNA: TGTGCCATCAGTGAGTCGCTGGGCGGGAGCTCCTACAATGAGCAGTTCTTC. Protein sequence: CAISESLGGSSYNEQFF.

This clone has only one observation. This rearrangement joins TRBV7-9 to TRBJ1-2; D may be TRBD1 (5 bases). Trimming left V 0 bases short and J 2 bases short, with 7 bases between. There are 14 residues in the CDR3. The V gene's germline CDR1 is SEHNR and CDR2 FQNEAQ (reference sequence). The DNA of the CDR3 is TGTGCCAGCAGCTTAGCCGACAGAAACTATGGCTACACCTTC. Translated: CASSLADRNYGYTF.

The chain combines TRBV25-1 with TRBJ2-1; tentatively, D is TRBD2 (6 bases). Trimming left V 2 bases short and J 4 bases short, with 15 bases between. Germline V gene sequence: CDR1 MGHDK, CDR2 SYGVNS. The CDR3 loop spans 16 amino acids. The CDR3 here is CASSEPRAGLYNEQFF. The DNA for the CDR3 is TGTGCCAGCAGTGAACCTCGGGCGGGGCTATACAATGAGCAGTTCTTC.

This chain joins TRBV7-2 and TRBJ1-2, with TRBD1 identical over 7 bases. V gave up 5 bases and J gave up 8 bases; unmatched junction bases: 14. Germline lookup yields CDR1 SGHTA and CDR2 FQGNSA. The CDR3 runs 15 residues. As DNA, the CDR3 is TGTGCCAGCAGCGTGCGGGACAGAGAAAGCTTCGGCTACACCTTC. This codes for CASSVRDRESFGYTF.

The chain is built from TRBV29-1 and TRBJ2-7; D perhaps matches TRBD1 (5 bases). CDR3 size: 13 residues. Trimming stripped 5 bases from V and 2 bases from J, with 13 bases between. Germline V lookup: CDR1 SQVTM, CDR2 ANQGSEA. The CDR3 DNA reads as TGCAGCGTTCTTGAGGCAGGGACCTACGAGCAGTACTTC. It is translated as CSVLEAGTYEQYF.

The chain links TRBV6-2 or TRBV6-3 to TRBJ1-4; D perhaps matches TRBD1 (6 bases). The CDR3 length is 16 residues. Germline CDR1 reads MNHEY; CDR2 reads SVGEGT. Trimming took off 0 bases at V and 0 bases at J, with 8 bases between the two ends. The CDR3 DNA sequence: TGTGCCAGCAGTTACTCGAAGGGGGCAACTAATGAAAAACTGTTTTTT. It is translated as CASSYSKGATNEKLFF.

Only a few counts were recorded for this clone. V and J are TRBV19 and TRBJ1-2, with D maybe TRBD1 (6 bases). Germline CDR1 and CDR2: LNHDA and SQIVND (reference sequence). V gave up 6 bases and J gave up 0 bases, with 20 bases separating them. This CDR3 has 17 amino acids. This CDR3 reads CASRSRGQLFANYGYTF. The CDR3 coding sequence is TGTGCCAGTAGAAGTCGAGGACAGTTATTCGCTAACTATGGCTACACCTTC.

V gene TRBV9 combines with J gene TRBJ2-4, with 9 nucleotides matching TRBD1. With 2 bases clipped from V and 1 base from J, the junction kept 4 bases outside the gene matches. CDR1 and CDR2 (germline): SGDLS, YYNGEE. The length of the CDR3 is 16 residues. This CDR3 is CASSVEGQGAKNIQYF. The CDR3 DNA sequence: TGTGCCAGCAGCGTGGAAGGACAGGGGGCCAAAAACATTCAGTACTTC.